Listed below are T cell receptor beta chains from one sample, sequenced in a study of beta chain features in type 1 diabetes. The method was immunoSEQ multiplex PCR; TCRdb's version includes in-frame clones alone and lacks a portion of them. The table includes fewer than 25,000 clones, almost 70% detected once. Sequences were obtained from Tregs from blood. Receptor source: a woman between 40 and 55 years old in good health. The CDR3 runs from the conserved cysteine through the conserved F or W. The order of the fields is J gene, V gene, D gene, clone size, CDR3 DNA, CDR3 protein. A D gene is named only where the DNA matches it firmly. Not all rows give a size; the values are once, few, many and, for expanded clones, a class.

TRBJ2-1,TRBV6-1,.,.,TGTGCCAGCAGTGAAGGAGGTCCTCCGGGGGAGCAGTTCTTC,CASSEGGPPGEQFF
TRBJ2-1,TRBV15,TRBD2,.,TGTGCCACCAGCAGAGCGGGGGGGCAATACAATGAGCAGTTCTTC,CATSRAGGQYNEQFF
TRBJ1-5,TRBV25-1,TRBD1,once,TGTGCCAGCAGTGAAATTGGGACAGGGTCAGCCCAGCATTTT,CASSEIGTGSAQHF
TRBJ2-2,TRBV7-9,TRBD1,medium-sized,TGTGCCAGCAGCATCGGGACAGCGAACACCGGGGAGCTGTTTTTT,CASSIGTANTGELFF
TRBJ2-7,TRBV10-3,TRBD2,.,TGTGCCATCAGTGCCAGCGGGGGCCCCTACGAGCAGTACTTC,CAISASGGPYEQYF
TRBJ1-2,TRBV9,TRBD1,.,TGTGCCAGCAACATCCTCCCCGGGACAGGGGTCGGCTACACCTTC,CASNILPGTGVGYTF
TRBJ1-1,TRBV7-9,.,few,TGTGCCAGCAGCTTAGCCGGGGACTCGAGGGATTCTTTAGCTGAAGCTTTCTTT,CASSLAGDSRDSLAEAFF
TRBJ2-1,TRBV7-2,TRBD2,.,TGTGCCAGCAGCGGACGACTAGCGGGCTTAAACAATGAGCAGTTCTTC,CASSGRLAGLNNEQFF
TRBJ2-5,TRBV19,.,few,TGTGCCAGCCGGGGCCAAGAGACCCAGTACTTC,CASRGQETQYF
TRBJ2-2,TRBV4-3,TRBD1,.,TGCGCCAGCAGCCAAGATTACAGGGGCTACACCGGGGAGCTGTTTTTT,CASSQDYRGYTGELFF
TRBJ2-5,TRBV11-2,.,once,TGTGCCAGCAGTATACAAGAGACCCAGTACTTC,CASSIQETQYF
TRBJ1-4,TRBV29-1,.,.,TGCAGCGGCCTACAGGCGGGGAATGAAAAACTGTTTTTT,CSGLQAGNEKLFF
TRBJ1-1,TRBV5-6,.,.,TGTGCCAGCAGCCTAGGACAAGTCATTGAAGCTTTCTTT,CASSLGQVIEAFF
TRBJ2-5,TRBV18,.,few,TGTGCCAGCTCACCACCTGGGGCTAAGCAAGAGACCCAGTACTTC,CASSPPGAKQETQYF
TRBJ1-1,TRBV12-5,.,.,TGTGCTAGTGGTTTGGAAGCGAACACTGAAGCTTTCTTT,CASGLEANTEAFF
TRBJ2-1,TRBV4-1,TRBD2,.,TGCGCCAGCAGCCAAGGGAGGGGAGGGTCGAACAATGAGCAGTTCTTC,CASSQGRGGSNNEQFF
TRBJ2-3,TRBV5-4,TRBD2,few,TGTGCCTACGGGAGCGGGGGCACAGATACGCAGTATTTT,CAYGSGGTDTQYF
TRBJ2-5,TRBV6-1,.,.,TGTGCCAGCAGTTCAGTTCACAGTGCTGAGACCCAGTACTTC,CASSSVHSAETQYF
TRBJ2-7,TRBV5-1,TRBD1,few,TGCGCCAGCAGCTCGAGCGTGGCAGGGGGCGCCGAGCAGTACTTC,CASSSSVAGGAEQYF
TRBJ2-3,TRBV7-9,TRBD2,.,TGTGCCAGCAGCCCCACCGGGACTAGCGGGGGGACAGATACGCAGTATTTT,CASSPTGTSGGTDTQYF
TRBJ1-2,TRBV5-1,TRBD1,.,TGCGCCAGCAGTTACGACAGGGGGCGCGGCTACACCTTC,CASSYDRGRGYTF
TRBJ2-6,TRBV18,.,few,TGTGCCAGCTCACCACCCCGGGACGGGGGACTCTCTGGGGCCAACGTCCTGACTTTC,CASSPPRDGGLSGANVLTF
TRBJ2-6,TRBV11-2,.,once,TGCGCCAGCAGGGGACTCCTGTCTGGGGCCAACGTCCTGACTTTC,CASRGLLSGANVLTF
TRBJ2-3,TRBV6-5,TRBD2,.,TGTGCCAGCAGTTACGCCGGGGGGGCCGGGAGAGATACGCAGTATTTT,CASSYAGGAGRDTQYF
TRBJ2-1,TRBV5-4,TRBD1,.,TGTGCCAGCAGCCCGGGACAGTTCTCCTACAATGAGCAGTTCTTC,CASSPGQFSYNEQFF
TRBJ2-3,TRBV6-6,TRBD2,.,TGTGCCAGCAGCCGGGGTAGCGGGACAGATACGCAGTATTTT,CASSRGSGTDTQYF
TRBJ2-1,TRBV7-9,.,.,TGTGCCAGCGCTGCGGCAGCCTACAATGAGCAGTTCTTC,CASAAAAYNEQFF
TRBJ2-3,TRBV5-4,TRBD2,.,TGTGCCAGCAGCTTGTTTAGCGGGATTAGCACAGATACGCAGTATTTT,CASSLFSGISTDTQYF
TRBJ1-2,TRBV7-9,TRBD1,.,TGTGCCAGCAGCAAAAGACAGGGGGAGGACTATGGCTACACCTTC,CASSKRQGEDYGYTF
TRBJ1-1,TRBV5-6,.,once,TGTGCCAGCCAACCGCCGGGGAGGGGCACTGAAGCTTTCTTT,CASQPPGRGTEAFF
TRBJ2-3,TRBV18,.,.,TGTGCCAGCTCACCACGGAGGACAGATACGCAGTATTTT,CASSPRRTDTQYF
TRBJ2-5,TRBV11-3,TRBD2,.,TGTGCCAGCAGCTCCTATCGAGCGGGGGCGCGGGAGACCCAGTACTTC,CASSSYRAGARETQYF
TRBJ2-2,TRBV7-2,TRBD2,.,TGTGCCAGCACCGTCTCTTGGGGGGGCACCGGGGAGCTGTTTTTT,CASTVSWGGTGELFF
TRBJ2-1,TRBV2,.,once,TGTGCCAGCATAGAAAATATAAACGGCAATGAGCAGTTCTTC,CASIENINGNEQFF